The 21 T cell receptor beta chains presented below share a single source sample, sequenced in a study of identifying expanded T cells in peripheral blood. Here immunoSEQ multiplex PCR was the method, and the copy in TCRdb shows in-frame clones only, minus some. The sample contains more than 45,000 clones, roughly 87% of which appear only once. The sequenced material came from blood. The source is a person aged 18-69 years in good health.

The chain carries TRBV28 and TRBJ2-7; D call uncertain. Germline V gene lookup returns CDR1 MDHEN and CDR2 SYDVKM. The germline V and J ends were trimmed by 4 bases and 3 bases, with 10 bases remaining between them. The CDR3 contains 13 residues. CDR3 sequence reads: CASSYLLNYEQYF. DNA for the CDR3: TGTGCCAGCAGTTATCTCCTAAACTACGAGCAGTACTTC.

The chain carries TRBV5-1 and TRBJ2-5, with 11 bases matching TRBD2. The CDR3 is 14 residues long. Per germline, CDR1 SGHRS and CDR2 YFSETQ. V was clipped by 4 bases and J by 4 bases; unmatched bases: 3. The CDR3 DNA reads as TGCGCCAGCAGCCCCGGGACTAGCGGAGAGACCCAGTACTTC. This sequence encodes CASSPGTSGETQYF.

Only a few counts were recorded for this clone. V gene TRBV19 combines with J gene TRBJ1-5; D remains ambiguous. This CDR3 is 12 amino acids long. The germline V and J ends were trimmed by 5 bases and 6 bases, with 8 bases remaining between them. CDR1 and CDR2 from the germline V gene are LNHDA and SQIVND (reference sequence). The CDR3 spells CASSQWGQPQHF. The CDR3 DNA follows: TGTGCCAGTAGTCAATGGGGTCAGCCCCAGCATTTT.

This chain uses TRBV7-2 with TRBJ2-5; 8 bases are shared with TRBD1. From germline, CDR1 is SGHTA and CDR2 FQGNSA. The trim removed 5 bases at V and 9 bases at J, leaving 8 bases unmatched. The CDR3 consists of 13 residues. CDR3 sequence: CASSEDRAEAQYF. The CDR3 coding sequence is TGTGCCAGCAGCGAGGACAGGGCGGAGGCCCAGTACTTC.

This chain uses TRBV4-3 with TRBJ1-2; TRBD1 aligns across 8 bases. CDR3 length equals 18 residues. V shed 2 bases, J shed 8 bases, and the junction held 19 bases outside the gene matches. Germline V gene lookup returns CDR1 LGHNA and CDR2 YSLEER. CDR3 in amino acids: CASSQLPSTPGGLLGYTF. DNA for the CDR3: TGCGCCAGCAGCCAACTCCCCTCCACCCCAGGGGGCCTATTGGGCTACACCTTC.

The genes are TRBV19 and TRBJ2-5; no clear D gene. Germline CDR1 reads LNHDA; CDR2 reads SQIVND (reference sequence). The CDR3 loop spans 13 amino acids. Trimming took off 3 bases at V and 1 base at J, with 6 bases between the two ends. The CDR3 loop reads CASSMWGQETQYF. The CDR3, as DNA: TGTGCCAGTAGTATGTGGGGCCAAGAGACCCAGTACTTC.

This clone is a singleton in its sample. This chain connects TRBV19 to TRBJ1-5; D remains unclear. The germline V and J ends were trimmed by 10 bases and 0 bases, with 10 bases remaining between them. Germline CDR1 LNHDA, CDR2 SQIVND (reference sequence). CDR3 length: 13 residues. CDR3 in DNA: TGTGCCACCTCAACTTATAGCAATCAGCCCCAGCATTTT. Its protein product is CATSTYSNQPQHF.

The rearrangement uses TRBV27 and TRBJ1-1; the D gene is possibly TRBD1 (5 bases). From germline, CDR1 is MNHEY and CDR2 SMNVEV (reference sequence). The CDR3 has 16 amino acids. The V end lost 6 bases, the J end lost 0 bases, and 17 bases lay between the germline ends. DNA for the CDR3: TGTGCCAGCAGGCTGGGACCGCGGGGAATGAACACTGAAGCTTTCTTT. Amino acid sequence: CASRLGPRGMNTEAFF.

This clone is a singleton in its sample. The chain employs TRBV6-1 and TRBJ2-7; no firm D call. CDR3 length: 14 residues. Germline V CDR1 and CDR2: MNHNS, SASEGT. V shed 5 bases and J shed 3 bases, with 14 bases lying between them. The CDR3 loop reads CASSSGDTRYEQYF. The CDR3 coding sequence is TGTGCCAGCAGTTCGGGCGATACTCGCTACGAGCAGTACTTC.

The chain has TRBV25-1 and TRBJ2-5; 8 bases agree with TRBD1. V shed 1 base and J 1 base; nucleotides not matched to a gene: 2. Germline V gene lookup returns CDR1 MGHDK and CDR2 SYGVNS. The CDR3 has 15 residues. CDR3: CASSESGTGQETQYF. As DNA, the CDR3 is TGTGCCAGCAGTGAATCTGGGACAGGCCAAGAGACCCAGTACTTC.

This chain joins TRBV29-1 and TRBJ2-7; 8 bases are a match to TRBD1. With V trimmed by 5 bases and J by 5 bases, 8 bases remained unmatched. Germline V gives CDR1 SQVTM, CDR2 ANQGSEA. This CDR3 is built from 13 residues. The CDR3 here is CSVSQGAMNEQYF. Written as DNA, the CDR3 is TGCAGCGTTTCGCAGGGGGCTATGAACGAGCAGTACTTC.

CDR3 sequence: CASSLSGPPPETQYF. Here the CDR3 DNA reads TGTGCCAGCAGCCTCTCCGGGCCCCCACCAGAGACCCAGTACTTC. V gene TRBV4-2 combines with J gene TRBJ2-5; D remains ambiguous. Between the trimmed V and J ends, which lost 4 bases and 4 bases, there was a span of 16 bases. The germline CDR1 and CDR2 sequences are LGHNA and YNFKEQ. The CDR3 sequence is 15 residues long.

This clone was found once. The chain has TRBV7-2 and TRBJ2-2, with D possibly TRBD2 on 6 matching bases. Germline V gives CDR1 SGHTA, CDR2 FQGNSA. V was cut by 5 bases and J by 3 bases, with 13 bases left in between. This CDR3 has 15 amino acids. CDR3 in amino acids: CASSRLGVDTGELFF. DNA for the CDR3: TGTGCCAGCAGCAGACTAGGGGTTGACACCGGGGAGCTGTTTTTT.

This CDR3 reads CASSLWPSGSSDTQYF. CDR3 DNA: TGCGCCAGCAGCTTGTGGCCTAGCGGGTCCTCAGATACGCAGTATTTT. The genes are TRBV5-1 and TRBJ2-3, with 8 bases identical to TRBD2. Germline values: CDR1 SGHRS, CDR2 YFSETQ. V shed 1 base and J 4 bases; nucleotides not matched to a gene: 8. There are 16 residues in the CDR3.

This chain joins TRBV30 and TRBJ2-6; no firm D call. CDR1 GTSNPN and CDR2 SVGIG come from the germline V gene (reference sequence). The germline V and J ends were trimmed by 8 bases and 7 bases, with 18 bases remaining between them. The CDR3 contains 14 residues. CDR3 sequence reads: CASPHERGANVLTF. The CDR3 DNA reads as TGTGCCAGCCCACATGAACGCGGAGCCAACGTCCTGACTTTC.

The V and J genes are TRBV7-2 and TRBJ2-1; D is ambiguous. CDR3 size: 19 residues. The germline V and J ends were trimmed by 4 bases and 0 bases, with 22 bases remaining between them. Germline V gene lookup returns CDR1 SGHTA and CDR2 FQGNSA. The CDR3 loop is CASSSPNYYKEGSYNEQFF. For the CDR3, the DNA is TGTGCCAGCAGCTCCCCGAACTATTATAAAGAAGGCTCCTACAATGAGCAGTTCTTC. Based on the CDR3 plus reference TRBV7-2 and TRBJ2-1, the full variable domain is GAGVSQSPSNKVTEKGKDVELRCDPISGHTALYWYRQSLGQGLEFLIYFQGNSAPDKSGLPSDRFSAERTGGSVSTLTIQRTQQEDSAVYLCASSSPNYYKEGSYNEQFFGPGTRLTVL.

This chain connects TRBV11-3 to TRBJ2-7; 8 bases agree with TRBD2. The CDR3 contains 17 residues. V gave up 5 bases and J gave up 5 bases; unmatched junction bases: 17. Germline V CDR1 and CDR2: SGHNT, YENEEA. This CDR3 reads CASSPPAGEAGWNEQYF. The CDR3 coding sequence is TGTGCCAGCAGCCCACCAGCGGGAGAGGCCGGTTGGAACGAGCAGTACTTC.

The V and J genes are TRBV7-9 and TRBJ2-2; D assignment may be TRBD1 or TRBD2 (5 bases each). Trimming cost V 4 bases and J 5 bases, with 14 bases left between them. Germline CDR1 reads SEHNR; CDR2 reads FQNEAQ (reference sequence). CDR3 length: 15 residues. The CDR3 region has the DNA TGTGCCAGCAGCTCGAGGGGCCCATCGACCGGGGAGCTGTTTTTT. It translates to CASSSRGPSTGELFF.

This clone occurred a few times. This chain links TRBV11-2 with TRBJ1-6; no clear D. Per germline, CDR1 SGHAT and CDR2 FQNNGV. The V and J ends lost 0 bases and 7 bases respectively, with 4 bases between them. The CDR3 sequence is 13 residues long. The CDR3 DNA reads as TGTGCCAGCAGCTTAGATCGGAATTCACCCCTCCACTTT. Translation: CASSLDRNSPLHF.

The V gene is TRBV19, the J gene TRBJ1-2; 9 positions agree with TRBD1. Unmatched junction bases numbered 2, after V lost 3 bases and J lost 0 bases. The CDR3 runs to 15 residues. CDR1 and CDR2 from the germline V gene are LNHDA and SQIVND (reference sequence). This CDR3 is CASSMGQGANYGYTF. DNA of the CDR3: TGTGCCAGTAGTATGGGACAGGGAGCTAACTATGGCTACACCTTC.

V gene TRBV28 combines with J gene TRBJ2-5, with D maybe TRBD1 (6 bases). V was shortened by 6 bases and J by 2 bases, with 13 bases between the two germline ends. Germline V lookup: CDR1 MDHEN, CDR2 SYDVKM. This CDR3 is 14 amino acids long. The CDR3 here is CASRNQGQQETQYF. Here the CDR3 DNA reads TGTGCCAGCAGAAACCAGGGGCAACAAGAGACCCAGTACTTC. Complete variable domain (other parts from reference TRBV28 and TRBJ2-5): DVKVTQSSRYLVKRTGEKVFLECVQDMDHENMFWYRQDPGLGLRLIYFSYDVKMKEKGDIPEGYSVSREKKERFSLILESASTNQTSMYLCASRNQGQQETQYFGPGTRLLVL.